The clone carrying this T cell receptor (beta chain) was seen a handful of times. MiXCR, run by TCRdb on the reads, gives a single entry per CDR3 protein. The data contain 150,000 to 200,000 distinct CDR3 sequences, 28% of them singletons. Germline V lookup: CDR1 LGHNT, CDR2 FRNRAP. CDR3 length equals 12 residues. V was trimmed by 3 bases and J by 4 bases, leaving 6 bases between them. This entry is derived from a study of T cell repertoires in cytomegalovirus infection. About the study: Shared public TCR beta signatures pointed to both CMV infection and a matching HLA type.

V usage is TRBV12-5 and J usage is TRBJ1-1; D not resolved. The clonotype originates from a human donor in good health (CMV status not recorded). Some clones in this sample may be carry-over from other donors' samples. Sequenced: PBMCs. The chain's CDR3 is CASGFRSTEAFF. CDR3 DNA sequence: TGTGCTAGTGGTTTCAGGAGCACTGAAGCTTTCTTT.